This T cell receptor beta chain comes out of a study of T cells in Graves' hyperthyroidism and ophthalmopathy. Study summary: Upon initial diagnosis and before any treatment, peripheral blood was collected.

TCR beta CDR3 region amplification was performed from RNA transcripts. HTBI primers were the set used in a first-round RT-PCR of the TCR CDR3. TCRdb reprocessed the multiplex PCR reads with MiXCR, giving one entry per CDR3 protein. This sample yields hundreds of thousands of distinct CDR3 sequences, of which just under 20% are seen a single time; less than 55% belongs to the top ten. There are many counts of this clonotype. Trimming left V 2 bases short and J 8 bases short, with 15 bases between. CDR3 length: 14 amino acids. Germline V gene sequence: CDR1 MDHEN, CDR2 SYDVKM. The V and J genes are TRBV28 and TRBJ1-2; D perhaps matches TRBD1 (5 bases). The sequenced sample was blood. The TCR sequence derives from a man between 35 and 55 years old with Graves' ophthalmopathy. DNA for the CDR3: TGTGCCAGCAGTTTAGGAGGGGTCCGCGACGGCTACACCTTC. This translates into CASSLGGVRDGYTF.